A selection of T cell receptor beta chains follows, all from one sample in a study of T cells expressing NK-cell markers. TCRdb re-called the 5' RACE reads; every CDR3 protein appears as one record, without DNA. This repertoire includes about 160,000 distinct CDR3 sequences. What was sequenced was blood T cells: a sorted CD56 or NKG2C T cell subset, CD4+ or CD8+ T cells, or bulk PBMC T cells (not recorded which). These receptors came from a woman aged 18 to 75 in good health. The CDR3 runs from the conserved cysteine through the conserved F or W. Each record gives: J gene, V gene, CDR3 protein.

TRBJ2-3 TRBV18 CASSRGTGASDTQYF
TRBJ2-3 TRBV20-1 CSAQTTLAGGSSTDTQYF
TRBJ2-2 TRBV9 CASSVGTVGAGELFF
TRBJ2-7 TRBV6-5 CASSFSPGTGSYEQYF
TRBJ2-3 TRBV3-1 CASSQAQFSTDTQYF
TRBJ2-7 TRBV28 CASRLGTLSYEQYF
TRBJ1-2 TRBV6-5 CASSYGRSHNYGYTF
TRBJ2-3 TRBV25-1 CASSVEVLDTQYF
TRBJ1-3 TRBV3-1 CASSQRGGNTIYF
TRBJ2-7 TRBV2 CASSEPGLNEQYF
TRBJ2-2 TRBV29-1 CSAKGDLDTGELFF
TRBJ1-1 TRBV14 CASSRRQFEAFF
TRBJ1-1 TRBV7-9 CASSLGTTAEAFF
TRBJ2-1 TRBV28 CASNDGGRAYNEQFF
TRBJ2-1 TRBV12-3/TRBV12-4 CASSLWGQGASEQFF
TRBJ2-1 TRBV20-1 CSAGAGLGRGIDEQFF
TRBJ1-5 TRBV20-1 CSARGADNQPQHF
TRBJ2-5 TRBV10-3 CAISVGGNQETQYF
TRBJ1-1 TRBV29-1 CSVGSIQGALTEAFF
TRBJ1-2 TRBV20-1 CSARLSGGYTF
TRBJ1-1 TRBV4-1 CASSQVGRAPIEAFF
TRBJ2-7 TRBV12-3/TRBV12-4 CASSGMGKGYEQYF
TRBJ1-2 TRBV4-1 CASSPDRGAYGYTF
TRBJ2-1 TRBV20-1 CSARVGSGSGNEQFF
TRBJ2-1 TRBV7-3 CASSSKAVFYRNEQFF
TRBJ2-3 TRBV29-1 CSAEDRGASTDTQYF
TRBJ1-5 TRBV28 CASSLSFLPQHF
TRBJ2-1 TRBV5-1 CASSPRHGTGENEQFF
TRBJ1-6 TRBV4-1 CASSQESGGNSPLHF
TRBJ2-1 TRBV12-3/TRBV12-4 CASSRGQGVNEQFF
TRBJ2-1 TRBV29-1 CSVEQVATASYNEQFF
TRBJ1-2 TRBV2 CASPSIPEQLYTF
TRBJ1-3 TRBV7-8 CASSPLTGSLGNTIYF
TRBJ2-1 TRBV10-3 CAISEYTSGAEQFF
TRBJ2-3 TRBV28 CASSTRLAYTDTQYF
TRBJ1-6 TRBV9 CASSARGNSPLHF
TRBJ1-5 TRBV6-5 CASRFSRVSFQPQHF
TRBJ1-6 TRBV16 CASSQSGGYNSPLHF
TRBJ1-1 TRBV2 CASSVQVLDTEAFF
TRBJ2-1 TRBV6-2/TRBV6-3 CASSWTGTMVYNEQFF
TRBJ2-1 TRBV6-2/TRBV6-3 CASSYSTSGSEQFF
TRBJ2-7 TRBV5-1 CASSPGTSGRPTYEQYF
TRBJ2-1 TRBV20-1 CSARERGPVDEQFF
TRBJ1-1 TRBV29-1 CSVLQGVTEAFF
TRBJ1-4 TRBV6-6 CAGSIARDEKLFF
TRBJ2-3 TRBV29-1 CSVGGPRTVSTDTQYF
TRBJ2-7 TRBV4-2 CASSQGQGQAYEQYF
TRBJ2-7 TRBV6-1 CASRARYEQYF
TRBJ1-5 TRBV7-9 CASSWGTGGNQPQHF
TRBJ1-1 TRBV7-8 CASSLNLVANTEAFF
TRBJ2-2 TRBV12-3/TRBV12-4 CASKGQTGELFF
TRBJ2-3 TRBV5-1 CASRTGTHADTQYF
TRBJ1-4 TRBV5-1 CASSPPGDEKLFF
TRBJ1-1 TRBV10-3 CAIRQDGTGHTEAFF
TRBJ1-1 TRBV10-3 CAIIRDSWTEAFF
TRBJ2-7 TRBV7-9 CASSTDGGNFEQYF
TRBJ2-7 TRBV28 CASGGSRGEQYF
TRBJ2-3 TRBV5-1 CASSLMAELTDTQYF
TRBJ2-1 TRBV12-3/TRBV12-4 CASSLWALQGPEQFF
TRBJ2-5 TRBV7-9 CASSLQGALGFQETQYF